The clone carrying this T cell receptor beta chain was observed many times. Its matching antigen is unknown. MiXCR, run by TCRdb on the RT-PCR reads, gives a single entry per CDR3 protein. The sample carries 500,000 to 600,000 distinct CDR3 sequences, around 11% recorded once. The sample comes from a study of response to subunit inactivated influenza vaccine. Overall study results and limits: The study's authors posited that every seasonal influenza vaccination enlists few new T cells.

The CDR3 totals 13 residues. Germline CDR1 and CDR2: SGHRS and YFSETQ. Trimming pared 6 bases from V and 1 base from J, leaving 9 bases between. The sample also formed part of further work on T cells expressing NK-cell markers. According to that study: It was by 5'RACE template switching with UMIs that TCR beta cDNA was made.

This specimen was PBMCs from blood, taken on the day of vaccination. The TCR originated in a man aged 50-59 years who received an inactivated influenza vaccine. The rearrangement links TRBV5-1 to TRBJ2-3; D not certain. The DNA for the CDR3 is TGCGCCAGCAAGGACGGAGGCACAGATACGCAGTATTTT. Translated, it gives CASKDGGTDTQYF.